This T cell receptor beta chain was sequenced for a study of PD-L1 blockade in urothelial cancer. This CDR3 has 13 residues. Trimming took off 1 base at V and 3 bases at J, with 7 bases between the two ends. CDR1 is SGHVS, CDR2 FNYEAQ, per germline. Profiling relied on immunoSEQ multiplex PCR, and the TCRdb table lists in-frame clones only, not all of them. Of tens of thousands of clones detected, around 89% appear once; the ten largest clones hold more than 15%. Specimen: PBMCs, collected around atezolizumab (anti-PD-L1) treatment. The clonotype originates from a woman aged 60-75 years with urothelial cancer. This rearrangement joins TRBV7-6 to TRBJ2-7; no firm D call. CDR3 protein: CASSLDSGYEQYF. CDR3 nucleotides: TGTGCCAGCAGCTTAGACTCGGGCTACGAGCAGTACTTC.